This T cell receptor (beta chain) was documented in a study of control samples from healthy donors and cancer patients. CDR1 SEHNR and CDR2 FQNEAQ come from the germline V gene (reference sequence). The CDR3 spans 12 residues. Measured with immunoSEQ multiplex PCR; TCRdb has only the in-frame clones, and not every one. Of about 76,000 clones in the sample, roughly 90% are singletons; the top ten hold approximately 8.8%. Sequenced input: PBMCs. This receptor was identified in a woman aged 50 to 60 with colorectal cancer. This chain links TRBV7-9 with TRBJ1-1; weak D call: TRBD1 (5 bases). In DNA, the CDR3 is TGTGCGGGGGGGGGAATGAACACTGAAGCTTTCTTT. Translation: CAGGGMNTEAFF.